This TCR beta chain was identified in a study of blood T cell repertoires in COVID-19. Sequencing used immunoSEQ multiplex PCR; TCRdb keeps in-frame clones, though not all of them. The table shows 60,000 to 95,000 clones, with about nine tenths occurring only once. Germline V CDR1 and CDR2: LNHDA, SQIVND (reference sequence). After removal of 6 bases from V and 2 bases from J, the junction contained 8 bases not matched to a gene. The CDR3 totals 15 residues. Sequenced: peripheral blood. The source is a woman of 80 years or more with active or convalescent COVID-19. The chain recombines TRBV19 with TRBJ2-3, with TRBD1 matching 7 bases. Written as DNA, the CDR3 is TGTGCCAGTAGACGGGGACAGACCTACACAGATACGCAGTATTTT. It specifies CASRRGQTYTDTQYF.